This entry is about one TCR beta chain. Its antigen is not identified. TCR beta VDJ and CDR3 were profiled, and genomic DNA was the template. TCRdb reprocessed the reads with MiXCR, giving one entry per CDR3 protein. There are 150,000 to 200,000 distinct CDR3 sequences in the sample; approximately 40% occur only once, and 1.1% lies in the top ten. The sample comes from a study of CD8+CD57+ T cells in acquired aplastic anemia. Study as a whole: CD4+ and CD8+ cells, once sorted, gave DNA averaging roughly 3 ug. Healthy donors gave 10 million to 11 million reads on average for CD4+ cells.

Overall study findings and caveats: Researchers reported that CD8+ Simpson's diversity was not significantly different in patients versus controls. Around 30 sequences, all CD8+ CDR3, were shared between patients and controls.

Germline CDR1 ENHRY, CDR2 SYGVKD. The CDR3 loop spans 12 amino acids. With 3 bases removed from V and 7 bases from J, the gap between germline ends came to 9 bases. Sequencing was carried out using sorted CD4+, CD8+, or CD8+CD57+ T cells (not recorded which) from PBMCs. The origin of this receptor is a human donor in good health. V is TRBV10-3 and J is TRBJ1-1; D is undetermined. The CDR3 bases are TGTGCCATCAGTGAAAGGTCTTTTGAAGCTTTCTTT. Translating it yields CAISERSFEAFF.